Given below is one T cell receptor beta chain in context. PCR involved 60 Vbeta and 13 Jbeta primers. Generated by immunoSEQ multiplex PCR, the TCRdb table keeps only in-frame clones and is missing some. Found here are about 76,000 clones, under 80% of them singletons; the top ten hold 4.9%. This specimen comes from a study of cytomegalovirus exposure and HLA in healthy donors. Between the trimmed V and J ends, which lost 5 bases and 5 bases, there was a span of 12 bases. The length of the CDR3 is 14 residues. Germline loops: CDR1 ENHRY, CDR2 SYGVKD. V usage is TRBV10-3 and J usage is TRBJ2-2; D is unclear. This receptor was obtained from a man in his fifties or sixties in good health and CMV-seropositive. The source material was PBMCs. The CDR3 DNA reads TGTGCCATCAGTCTAGAAAAGATGACCGGGGAGCTGTTTTTT. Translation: CAISLEKMTGELFF.